The present T cell receptor beta chain was sequenced within a study of response to subunit inactivated influenza vaccine. Findings and caveats of the study: After each seasonal influenza vaccination, few new T cells are recruited, the authors suggested.

TCRdb reprocessed the RT-PCR reads via MiXCR and lists one record per CDR3 protein. The table has 550,000 to 800,000 distinct CDR3 sequences, approximately 15% seen once. CDR1 GTSNPN and CDR2 SVGIG come from the germline V gene (reference sequence). Trimming removed 2 bases at V and 2 bases at J, with 10 bases between. The CDR3 consists of 14 residues. There are a few counts of this clonotype. As yet, its antigen is unknown. The sample was PBMCs from blood, taken 14 to 15 days before vaccination. The receptor was derived from a man aged 50-60 years who received an inactivated influenza vaccine. The chain uses TRBV30 and TRBJ1-3; D perhaps matches TRBD1 (5 bases). Here the CDR3 reads CAWSWGLTGNTIYF. CDR3 nucleotides: TGTGCCTGGAGTTGGGGACTGACTGGAAACACCATATATTTT.